This is a list of T cell receptor beta chains from one sample in a study of blood T cell repertoires in COVID-19. The repertoire was sequenced with immunoSEQ multiplex PCR; TCRdb's copy has only in-frame clones and lacks some. The data contain about 400,000 clones, more than 75% of them seen just once; the ten biggest clones take up about 3%. Material for sequencing was peripheral blood. These receptors all come from a human donor in a cohort sampled during active COVID-19. CDR3s include the opening cysteine and the closing phenylalanine or tryptophan. D genes are given only for firm matches. Rows may omit the clone size; those that give it use once, few, many or a size class.

clone size: .; V gene: TRBV5-1; J gene: TRBJ2-5; D gene: TRBD2; CDR3 protein: CASSLGGTSGQETQYF; CDR3 DNA: TGCGCCAGCAGCTTGGGCGGGACTAGCGGTCAAGAGACCCAGTACTTC
clone size: .; V gene: TRBV12-3/TRBV12-4; J gene: TRBJ2-1; D gene: .; CDR3 protein: CASKFPSDEQFF; CDR3 DNA: TGTGCCAGCAAGTTCCCTAGCGATGAGCAGTTCTTC
clone size: .; V gene: TRBV5-1; J gene: TRBJ2-5; D gene: .; CDR3 protein: CASRLTGSQETQYF; CDR3 DNA: TGCGCCAGCAGGCTGACAGGATCTCAAGAGACCCAGTACTTC
clone size: .; V gene: TRBV9; J gene: TRBJ1-2; D gene: .; CDR3 protein: CASTATSGREGYGYTF; CDR3 DNA: TGTGCCAGCACCGCCACAAGCGGCAGGGAGGGTTACGGCTACACCTTC
clone size: .; V gene: TRBV7-9; J gene: TRBJ1-2; D gene: TRBD1; CDR3 protein: CASRPQGNYGYTF; CDR3 DNA: TGTGCCAGCAGGCCACAGGGGAACTATGGCTACACCTTC
clone size: .; V gene: TRBV7-9; J gene: TRBJ2-7; D gene: .; CDR3 protein: CASSRSPSGRRVAYEQYF; CDR3 DNA: TGTGCCAGCAGCCGCAGCCCTTCGGGCAGGCGGGTAGCCTACGAGCAGTACTTC
clone size: once; V gene: TRBV13; J gene: TRBJ1-4; D gene: TRBD1; CDR3 protein: CASSERDRGKNEKLFF; CDR3 DNA: TGTGCCAGCAGCGAAAGGGACAGGGGGAAAAATGAAAAACTGTTTTTT
clone size: .; V gene: TRBV29-1; J gene: TRBJ1-1; D gene: .; CDR3 protein: CSVRRTEKNTEAFF; CDR3 DNA: TGCAGCGTCCGGAGGACGGAAAAGAACACTGAAGCTTTCTTT
clone size: .; V gene: TRBV19; J gene: TRBJ1-1; D gene: .; CDR3 protein: CASSLKVQAMNTEAFF; CDR3 DNA: TGTGCCAGTAGTCTGAAAGTCCAGGCAATGAACACTGAAGCTTTCTTT
clone size: .; V gene: TRBV7-2; J gene: TRBJ2-3; D gene: TRBD2; CDR3 protein: CASSRKALGAAGGPDTQYF; CDR3 DNA: TGTGCCAGCAGCCGCAAGGCTCTAGGGGCGGCGGGGGGGCCGGATACGCAGTATTTT
clone size: .; V gene: TRBV7-9; J gene: TRBJ2-7; D gene: .; CDR3 protein: CASSLVPSRGEQYF; CDR3 DNA: TGTGCCAGCAGCTTGGTCCCTAGCCGGGGGGAGCAGTACTTC
clone size: .; V gene: TRBV6-2/TRBV6-3; J gene: TRBJ2-2; D gene: .; CDR3 protein: CASSYGSAGELFF; CDR3 DNA: TGTGCCAGCAGTTATGGAAGCGCCGGGGAGCTGTTTTTT
clone size: .; V gene: TRBV2; J gene: TRBJ2-7; D gene: .; CDR3 protein: CASKGAALWGGYEQYF; CDR3 DNA: TGTGCCAGCAAGGGGGCAGCTCTTTGGGGAGGCTACGAGCAGTACTTC
clone size: few; V gene: TRBV4-2; J gene: TRBJ1-2; D gene: TRBD1; CDR3 protein: CASSLPGQGQYGYTF; CDR3 DNA: TGTGCCAGCAGCCTACCTGGACAGGGGCAGTATGGCTACACCTTC
clone size: .; V gene: TRBV5-1; J gene: TRBJ1-2; D gene: TRBD1; CDR3 protein: CASSLSGGTGGYTF; CDR3 DNA: TGCGCCAGCAGCTTGTCAGGGGGAACAGGCGGCTACACCTTC
clone size: .; V gene: TRBV30; J gene: TRBJ1-6; D gene: TRBD1; CDR3 protein: CAWGDRGGLNSPLHF; CDR3 DNA: TGTGCCTGGGGGGACAGGGGTGGACTGAATTCACCCCTCCACTTT
clone size: many; V gene: TRBV25-1; J gene: TRBJ1-5; D gene: .; CDR3 protein: CASSERGAGQPQHF; CDR3 DNA: TGTGCCAGCAGTGAACGCGGGGCAGGACAGCCCCAGCATTTT
clone size: once; V gene: TRBV5-1; J gene: TRBJ1-4; D gene: TRBD1; CDR3 protein: CASSDGQGSGEKLFF; CDR3 DNA: TGCGCCAGCAGCGATGGACAGGGCAGTGGGGAAAAACTGTTTTTT
clone size: .; V gene: TRBV7-2; J gene: TRBJ2-1; D gene: TRBD1; CDR3 protein: CASTRQGFSYNEQFF; CDR3 DNA: TGTGCCAGCACCAGACAGGGGTTTTCCTACAATGAGCAGTTCTTC
clone size: .; V gene: TRBV5-6; J gene: TRBJ2-7; D gene: .; CDR3 protein: CASGIRDSFYEQYF; CDR3 DNA: TGTGCCAGCGGTATCAGGGACTCCTTCTACGAGCAGTACTTC
clone size: .; V gene: TRBV5-1; J gene: TRBJ1-5; D gene: .; CDR3 protein: CASSPRQIRDQPQHF; CDR3 DNA: TGCGCCAGCAGCCCGAGACAGATCAGGGATCAGCCCCAGCATTTT
clone size: .; V gene: TRBV4-1; J gene: TRBJ2-7; D gene: TRBD1; CDR3 protein: CASSQVGGLPYEQYF; CDR3 DNA: TGCGCCAGCAGCCAAGTAGGGGGCTTACCCTACGAGCAGTACTTC
clone size: .; V gene: TRBV7-7; J gene: TRBJ2-7; D gene: .; CDR3 protein: CASSFGLAYEQYF; CDR3 DNA: TGTGCTAGCAGCTTCGGGTTAGCCTACGAGCAGTACTTC
clone size: .; V gene: TRBV5-1; J gene: TRBJ2-3; D gene: TRBD2; CDR3 protein: CASSARLAGSTDTQYF; CDR3 DNA: TGCGCCAGCAGCGCCCGACTAGCGGGGAGCACAGATACGCAGTATTTT
clone size: .; V gene: TRBV5-1; J gene: TRBJ1-1; D gene: .; CDR3 protein: CASSFNWNTEAFF; CDR3 DNA: TGCGCCAGCAGCTTCAATTGGAACACTGAAGCTTTCTTT
clone size: .; V gene: TRBV27; J gene: TRBJ1-1; D gene: TRBD1; CDR3 protein: CASSRTGRDTEAFF; CDR3 DNA: TGTGCCAGCAGCCGGACAGGGCGGGACACTGAAGCTTTCTTT
clone size: .; V gene: TRBV20-1; J gene: TRBJ2-5; D gene: .; CDR3 protein: CSASEPGGSGLQETQYF; CDR3 DNA: TGCAGTGCTAGTGAGCCCGGAGGTAGCGGCCTCCAAGAGACCCAGTACTTC
clone size: .; V gene: TRBV7-2; J gene: TRBJ1-3; D gene: .; CDR3 protein: CASSLHNSGNTIYF; CDR3 DNA: TGTGCCAGCAGCTTACACAACTCTGGAAACACCATATATTTT
clone size: .; V gene: TRBV29-1; J gene: TRBJ2-3; D gene: TRBD1; CDR3 protein: CSVYTGTGGTDTQYF; CDR3 DNA: TGCAGTGTTTACACCGGGACAGGGGGCACAGATACGCAGTATTTT
clone size: .; V gene: TRBV14; J gene: TRBJ2-7; D gene: TRBD2; CDR3 protein: CASSHLGRGVYEQYF; CDR3 DNA: TGTGCCAGCAGCCATCTTGGGCGGGGGGTCTACGAGCAGTACTTC
clone size: .; V gene: TRBV27; J gene: TRBJ2-2; D gene: .; CDR3 protein: CASRRDYSTGELFF; CDR3 DNA: TGTGCCAGCAGGAGGGATTATAGCACCGGGGAGCTGTTTTTT
clone size: few; V gene: TRBV9; J gene: TRBJ2-1; D gene: .; CDR3 protein: CASSAYTSNEQFF; CDR3 DNA: TGTGCCAGCAGCGCCTATACTAGCAATGAGCAGTTCTTC
clone size: .; V gene: TRBV2; J gene: TRBJ2-3; D gene: .; CDR3 protein: CASSDSYTDTQYF; CDR3 DNA: TGTGCCAGCAGTGACTCCTACACAGATACGCAGTATTTT
clone size: few; V gene: TRBV30; J gene: TRBJ1-1; D gene: .; CDR3 protein: CALDSGGNTEAFF; CDR3 DNA: TGTGCCCTGGACTCCGGGGGGAACACTGAAGCTTTCTTT
clone size: .; V gene: TRBV28; J gene: TRBJ1-1; D gene: .; CDR3 protein: CASSLLQANTEAFF; CDR3 DNA: TGTGCCAGCAGTTTACTACAGGCGAACACTGAAGCTTTCTTT
clone size: .; V gene: TRBV4-1; J gene: TRBJ2-1; D gene: TRBD2; CDR3 protein: CASSQGGGRESYNEQFF; CDR3 DNA: TGCGCCAGCAGCCAAGGCGGAGGGAGGGAGTCCTACAATGAGCAGTTCTTC
clone size: .; V gene: TRBV5-6; J gene: TRBJ2-2; D gene: .; CDR3 protein: CASTLATIRELFF; CDR3 DNA: TGTGCCAGCACCCTGGCTACTATCCGGGAGCTGTTTTTT